This T cell receptor (beta chain) was obtained from a study of cytomegalovirus exposure and HLA in healthy donors. Study results and limitations: Follow-up analysis found HLA locus-dependent TCR association rates, highest for DRB1 and lowest for HLA-C. Most observed TCR sequences were rare, whereas some public TCRs were detected in many donors. Later work showed greater clonal expansion in HLA-associated TCR beta chains than in equally common others. Earlier findings revealed that most TCR beta V segments proved productive either about 87% or about 30% of the time.

This CDR3 contains 15 residues. From germline, CDR1 is MNHEY and CDR2 SVGAGI. Trimming shortened V by 2 bases and J by 0 bases, and 11 bases separated the two germline ends. To note about this clone: Its antigen remains unidentified.

Amplification used 60 Vbeta primers and 13 Jbeta primers. This table comes from immunoSEQ multiplex PCR, and its TCRdb copy is limited to in-frame clones, with some not included. The data show roughly 120,000 clones, with approximately 80% seen just once and 1.5% to 2.5% held by the top ten. Sample: PBMCs. The chain uses TRBV6-5 and TRBJ2-7, with D maybe TRBD2 (5 bases). The sequence was collected from a man between 18 and 35 years old in good health and CMV-seronegative. The CDR3 bases are TGTGCCAGCAGTTACAGCGGACTGAGCTCCTACGAGCAGTACTTC. Translated: CASSYSGLSSYEQYF.